This T cell receptor (beta chain) was retrieved from a study of response to subunit inactivated influenza vaccine (dated by TCRdb to 2017 to 2018). Notes on the research overall: The study used deep quantitative T cell receptor repertoire profiling to track responses to a trivalent subunit inactivated influenza vaccine.

This clonotype was picked up a small number of times. No cognate antigen has been identified for it. No much larger clone exists at a distance of one base, and base qualities are not known. Broader findings and caveats from the paper: It was suggested by the authors that each seasonal influenza vaccination may recruit only a limited number of new T cells.

Trimming costs V 0 bases and J 1 base, and their ends lie 12 bases apart. CDR1 and CDR2 (KGHSH, LQKENI) derive from the germline V gene. From the cysteine up to the phenylalanine, the CDR3 has a length of 16 residues. The DNA shown is the 48-base CDR3, in frame from base 1. Library creation used RT-PCR. Sequencing relied on an Illumina HiSeq 2500. TCRdb cleaned the public reads at Q25 with fastp, built clones with MiXCR and kept in-frame beta chains. A single entry per CDR3 protein holds the most common genes and DNA from its merged rows. For this sample there are about 780,000 distinct CDR3 sequences; under 20% appear just once. Around 9.9% of the sample is in the top ten clones.

Sequencing was performed on PBMCs from blood, taken roughly 5 days after vaccination. The chain is encoded by TRBV18 joined to TRBJ1-1; D gene: possibly TRBD1, on 6 matching bases. The TCR originated in a man in his fifties who received an inactivated influenza vaccine. Donor details come from another sample of the same person, matched by shared clones. The base sequence is TGTGCCAGCTCACCACCGAACCGGGGGGCGAACACTGAAGCTTTCTTT. The resulting protein is CASSPPNRGANTEAFF.